Listed below are T cell receptor beta chains from one sample, sequenced in a study of cytomegalovirus exposure and HLA in healthy donors. Produced via immunoSEQ multiplex PCR; TCRdb's table is partial and in-frame only. This sample has 200,000 to 250,000 clones, with 60% to 80% found just once. The sequencing input was PBMCs. All receptors come from a woman aged 25 to 45 in good health and CMV-seronegative. The CDR3 runs from the conserved cysteine through the conserved F or W. The D gene is left open where the match is weak. A row's size may be missing; if present it is once, few, many or a size class.

d_call j_call v_call clone_size cdr3_nt cdr3_aa
TRBD1 TRBJ2-7 TRBV7-2 . TGTGCCAGCAGCTTAGCCAGGGGGTACGAGCAGTACTTC CASSLARGYEQYF
. TRBJ1-3 TRBV7-9 . TGTGCCAGCAGCCGATCCACCAGGGATGGAAACACCATATATTTT CASSRSTRDGNTIYF
TRBD1 TRBJ2-7 TRBV6-6 . TGTGCCAGCAAAGGGGGCGGCGAGCAGTACTTC CASKGGGEQYF
TRBD2 TRBJ2-1 TRBV29-1 . TGCAGCGTTGATTCCAGCGGGGGGGCCGGTGAGCAGTTCTTC CSVDSSGGAGEQFF
. TRBJ1-2 TRBV21-1 . TGTGCCAGCAGCCGCGGGACCGAGAAGGTCAGCTATGGCCACACCTTC CASSRGTEKVSYGHTF
. TRBJ2-5 TRBV5-4 . TGTGCCAGCAGCCGACTAGTAGGAGAGACCCAGTACTTC CASSRLVGETQYF
. TRBJ2-7 TRBV5-1 . TGCGCCAGCAGCCCTGTTGTGGGAGTGGACGAGCAGTACTTC CASSPVVGVDEQYF
TRBD2 TRBJ2-7 TRBV5-1 . TGCGCCAGCAGCTTCCGGCGGGAGGGCCCCGAGCAGTACTTC CASSFRREGPEQYF
. TRBJ1-6 TRBV27 . TGTGCCAGCAGTTTTCGGAGTCAGGGTAATTCACCCCTCCACTTT CASSFRSQGNSPLHF
. TRBJ1-1 TRBV5-4 few TGTGCCAGCAGCTCGGGGGGGACGGGGAACACTGAAGCTTTCTTT CASSSGGTGNTEAFF
. TRBJ1-3 TRBV27 . TGTGCCAGCAGTCCTGGGCGTTCCGGAAACACCATATATTTT CASSPGRSGNTIYF
. TRBJ1-3 TRBV6-5 . TGTGCCAGCACCTCAAAAGGGGTCATATATTTT CASTSKGVIYF
TRBD1 TRBJ1-1 TRBV30 once TGTGCCCGGGGGGGGAATGGACCGAGACAGGGTAGGTTAACTGAAGCTTTCTTT CARGGNGPRQGRLTEAFF
. TRBJ2-3 TRBV6-4 . TGTGCCAGCAGTGAGTCCGACTCAGATACGCAGTATTTT CASSESDSDTQYF
. TRBJ2-1 TRBV9 . TGTGCCAGCAGCGTAGGTGGGGGGTCCTACAATGAGCAGTTCTTC CASSVGGGSYNEQFF
. TRBJ2-6 TRBV7-9 few TGTGCCAGCAGCCCCGCGCTGACAGGTCCAAGCTCTGGGGCCAACGTCCTGACTTTC CASSPALTGPSSGANVLTF
TRBD1 TRBJ2-1 TRBV5-4 once TGTGCCAGCAGCTTGGGTCGGACAGGGGGTTACAATGAGCAGTTCTTC CASSLGRTGGYNEQFF
TRBD1 TRBJ1-4 TRBV7-9 . TGTGCCAGCAGCCGGGAGGGACAGGGAAAACTGTTTTTT CASSREGQGKLFF
TRBD1 TRBJ2-7 TRBV5-1 . TGCGCCAGCAGCTTGGGTGCGACAGGGGACGAGCAGTACTTC CASSLGATGDEQYF
. TRBJ1-1 TRBV15 . TGTGCCACCAGTACATGGGGGGGCGAAGCTTTCTTT CATSTWGGEAFF
TRBD1 TRBJ1-2 TRBV7-2 . TGTGCCAGCAGCTTAGAGGACAGGACTAACTATGGCTACCCCTTC CASSLEDRTNYGYPF
. TRBJ1-2 TRBV11-2 . TGTGCCAGCAGCTTAGAAGCCAGGGGTGACGATGGCTACACCTTC CASSLEARGDDGYTF
TRBD1 TRBJ1-2 TRBV9 . TGTGCCAGCAGCCCACGGGACAGGAATAACTATGGCTACACCTTC CASSPRDRNNYGYTF
TRBD1 TRBJ2-7 TRBV14 . TGTGCCAGCAGCCTTTACGGCGGGACAGGCATCACCTACGAGCAGTACTTC CASSLYGGTGITYEQYF
. TRBJ1-2 TRBV5-8 . TGTGCCAGCAGCTTGGACAGTAACTATGGCTACACCTTC CASSLDSNYGYTF
TRBD2 TRBJ2-7 TRBV6-5 . TGTGCCAGCAGTTACACCCGGACTAGCGGGGGATTGCAGTACTTC CASSYTRTSGGLQYF
. TRBJ1-2 TRBV5-1 once TGCGCCAGCACGTATGGGCCTCTCTATGGCTACACCTTC CASTYGPLYGYTF
TRBD1 TRBJ1-1 TRBV5-4 . TGTGCCAGCAGCTCCGAGGGGGCCTATCACACTGAAGCTTTCTTT CASSSEGAYHTEAFF
. TRBJ1-1 TRBV28 . TGTGCCAGCAGTTTTGCGGGGGGAGGGCGGAACACTGAAGCTTTCTTT CASSFAGGGRNTEAFF
. TRBJ2-3 TRBV5-1 . TGCGCCAGCAGCTTGTCGGGTGATACGCAGTATTTT CASSLSGDTQYF
TRBD2 TRBJ2-1 TRBV14 . TGTGCCAGCAGCGGGACTAGCGGGGTCTACAATGAGCAGTTCTTC CASSGTSGVYNEQFF
. TRBJ2-3 TRBV5-6 . TGTGCCAGCAGCTCAGGGCTGAACACAGATACGCAGTATTTT CASSSGLNTDTQYF
TRBD1 TRBJ2-7 TRBV11-2 . TGTGCCAGCAGCTTAGGACAGGGAAATTACGAGCAGTACTTC CASSLGQGNYEQYF
. TRBJ1-3 TRBV6-6 many TGTGCCAGCAGTCGCTCGGGGGAAGAATGGGACACCATATATTTT CASSRSGEEWDTIYF
. TRBJ1-3 TRBV9 . TGTGCCAGCAGCCCCAGGATGGGAGGGAGCCGTGGAAACACCATATATTTT CASSPRMGGSRGNTIYF
TRBD1 TRBJ1-1 TRBV9 . TGTGCCAGCAGCGTAGGACAGGGTAGGCCTTTCTTT CASSVGQGRPFF
. TRBJ1-2 TRBV19 . TGTGCCAGTAGTATAGCCCCCGCTACTATCTATGGCTACACCTTC CASSIAPATIYGYTF
. TRBJ2-1 TRBV25-1 once TGTGCCAGCAGAAGCGGCCTCTACAATGAGCAGTTCTTC CASRSGLYNEQFF
. TRBJ2-7 TRBV9 . TGTGCCAGCAGCGTAGAGCCTACAGGGCCCTACGAGCAGTACTTC CASSVEPTGPYEQYF
TRBD2 TRBJ2-1 TRBV5-1 . TGCGCCAGCAGCTCCTTAGCGGGACGGGGAGATGAGCAGTTCTTC CASSSLAGRGDEQFF
. TRBJ2-7 TRBV30 . TGTGCCTGGAAGGGACCGGGGGACTCCTACGAGCAGTACTTC CAWKGPGDSYEQYF
. TRBJ2-5 TRBV13 . TGTGCCAGCAGCTTAGGCCTGCAGCGGTACCAAGAGACCCAGTACTTC CASSLGLQRYQETQYF
TRBD2 TRBJ2-1 TRBV2 . TGTGCCAGGCGGGCTAGCGGGGGGCCCGACGTTCTAAAGCAGTTCTTC CARRASGGPDVLKQFF
TRBD1 TRBJ1-1 TRBV20-1 . TGCAGTGCTTTGGACAGGGAAGCTTTCTTT CSALDREAFF
. TRBJ2-7 TRBV19 . TGTGCCAGTAGTCGACAGGACTCCTACGAGCAGTACTTC CASSRQDSYEQYF
. TRBJ2-5 TRBV29-1 . TGCAGCGGGAGGGAAGGGATCCAGACCCAGTACTTC CSGREGIQTQYF
. TRBJ1-4 TRBV5-1 once TGCGCCAGCAGCTTGGGGGCCACTTATGAAAAACTGTTTTTT CASSLGATYEKLFF
. TRBJ1-2 TRBV7-9 . TGTGCCAGCAGCTTAGCCCGTGGGGGGGCATTGGGCTACACCTTC CASSLARGGALGYTF
. TRBJ1-2 TRBV25-1 . TGTGCCAGCAGTGCATTTAAACAGGGTAGCTATGGCTACACCTTC CASSAFKQGSYGYTF
TRBD2 TRBJ2-7 TRBV15 . TGTGCCACCAGCACTCTCCCCGGGACTAGCGACTACGAGCAGTACTTC CATSTLPGTSDYEQYF
TRBD2 TRBJ2-7 TRBV19 . TGTGCCAGTAGTACAATAGCGGGGCCTTACGAGCAGTACTTC CASSTIAGPYEQYF
. TRBJ2-2 TRBV13 . TGTGCCAGCAGCTTAGGTGCGGGGCCGACCGGGGAGCTGTTTTTT CASSLGAGPTGELFF
TRBD1 TRBJ2-5 TRBV27 few TGTGCCAGCAAAAATCGCTATGGGACAGGCGGGGAGACCCAGTACTTC CASKNRYGTGGETQYF
. TRBJ1-2 TRBV11-3 . TGTGCCAGCAGCTTCGACGGCGGATGTCAAATCACCTTC CASSFDGGCQITF
TRBD2 TRBJ2-5 TRBV4-2 few TGTGCCAGCAGCCAAGCCGGTAGCGGGAGGGAAGAGACCCAGTACTTC CASSQAGSGREETQYF
. TRBJ1-5 TRBV5-1 . TGCGCCAGCAGCTTGGCCGGCAATCAGCCCCAGCATTTT CASSLAGNQPQHF